The 7 T cell receptor beta chains below come from one sample, sequenced in a study of T cell responses to AZD1222 COVID-19 vaccine. Clones were sequenced by immunoSEQ multiplex PCR, and TCRdb holds only the in-frame ones, with some missing. Among about 120,000 clones listed, approximately 80% were seen once. Sequenced here: peripheral blood, sampled 28 days after the second AZD1222 dose. These receptors were obtained from an adult who received the AZD1222 COVID-19 vaccine.

V usage is TRBV18 and J usage is TRBJ1-1, with unresolved D. Germline loops: CDR1 KGHSH, CDR2 LQKENI. Trimming took 7 bases from V and 3 from J, leaving 18 bases between them. There are 15 residues in the CDR3. The CDR3 region has the DNA TGTGCCAGCTTTAGGTCGTTGGGAGAGGACACTGAAGCTTTCTTT. Residues: CASFRSLGEDTEAFF.

The CDR3 DNA is TGTGCCAGTGAGAGGGACAGGGTGGATTCACCCCTCCACTTT. Protein sequence: CASERDRVDSPLHF. V usage is TRBV28 and J usage is TRBJ1-6; 9 bases are a match to TRBD1. The V gene end was trimmed by 9 bases and the J gene end by 8 bases; junction bases not matched to a gene: 8. The CDR3 has 14 amino acids. CDR1 and CDR2 from the germline V gene are MDHEN and SYDVKM.

Of note for this clone: Other DNA sequences within the sample encode an identical CDR3. This sequence joins TRBV7-9 and TRBJ1-2; 7 positions agree with TRBD1. V gave up 1 base and J gave up 3 bases; unmatched junction bases: 2. The length of the CDR3 is 14 residues. The germline V gene has CDR1 SEHNR and CDR2 FQNEAQ (reference sequence). The CDR3 is CASSLGQGDYGYTF. CDR3 bases: TGTGCCAGCAGCTTAGGACAGGGAGACTATGGCTACACCTTC.

The V and J genes are TRBV18 and TRBJ1-2; D call uncertain. Trimming took 3 bases from V and 1 from J, leaving 12 bases between them. The CDR3 length is 15 residues. The germline V gene has CDR1 KGHSH and CDR2 LQKENI. The CDR3 DNA follows: TGTGCCAGCTCACCCGACACCGCCCTTAACTATGGCTACACCTTC. Protein product: CASSPDTALNYGYTF.

This sequence joins TRBV9 and TRBJ1-6, with D perhaps TRBD1 (5 bases). Trimming pared 4 bases from V and 8 bases from J, leaving 22 bases between. The CDR3 contains 17 residues. Germline V gene lookup returns CDR1 SGDLS and CDR2 YYNGEE. This CDR3 is CASSPRDRRLIDSPLHF. CDR3 nucleotides: TGTGCCAGCAGCCCCCGGGACCGCCGCTTAATTGATTCACCCCTCCACTTT.

This chain joins TRBV7-2 and TRBJ2-3; tentatively, D is TRBD1 (6 bases). The CDR3 has 12 residues. Germline V CDR1 and CDR2: SGHTA, FQGNSA. Trimming pared 0 bases from V and 14 bases from J, leaving 12 bases between. Written as DNA, the CDR3 is TGTGCCAGCAGCTTAGCAGGGGGAAAGGGGTATTTT. Protein: CASSLAGGKGYF.

This chain connects TRBV7-2 to TRBJ2-7; D perhaps matches TRBD1 (6 bases). Trimming removed 5 bases from V and 9 bases from J, with 11 bases in between. This CDR3 is built from 11 residues. The germline CDR1 and CDR2 sequences are SGHTA and FQGNSA. The chain's CDR3 is CASSPVGAQYF. The CDR3 DNA follows: TGTGCCAGCAGCCCAGTGGGGGCGCAGTACTTC.